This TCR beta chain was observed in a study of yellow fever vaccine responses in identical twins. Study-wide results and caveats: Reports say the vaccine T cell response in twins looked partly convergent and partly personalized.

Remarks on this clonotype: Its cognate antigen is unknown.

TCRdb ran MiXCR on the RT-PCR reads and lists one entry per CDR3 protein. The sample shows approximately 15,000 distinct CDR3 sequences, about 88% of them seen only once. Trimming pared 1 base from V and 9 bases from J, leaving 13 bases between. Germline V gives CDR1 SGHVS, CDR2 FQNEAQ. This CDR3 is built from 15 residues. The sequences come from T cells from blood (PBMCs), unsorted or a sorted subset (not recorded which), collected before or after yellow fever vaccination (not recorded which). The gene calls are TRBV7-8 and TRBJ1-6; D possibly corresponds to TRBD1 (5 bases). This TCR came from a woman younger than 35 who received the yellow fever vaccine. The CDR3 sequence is CASSLVVGGTSPLHF. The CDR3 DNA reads TGTGCCAGCAGCTTAGTTGTTGGGGGGACTTCACCCCTCCACTTT.